The present T cell receptor (beta chain) was sequenced within a study of blood T cell repertoires in COVID-19 (dated by TCRdb to about 2020). For context, the study as a whole: Samples from collaborators originated in the United States, Italy and Spain and spanned both the acute and convalescent phases of COVID-19. Deeply sampled blood TCRbeta repertoires from subjects exposed to, actively infected with, or recovered from COVID-19 were included in the dataset. The repertoires were released in a freely available public database intended as a resource for research on the immune response to SARS-CoV-2. Where available, HLA class I and class II types were taken from metadata supplied by the sample provider and were not determined by assay-based typing. Sample metadata almost always included a de-identified subject ID, COVID-19 status, age in years and sex. The samples were drawn from the first 160 participants of the ongoing ImmuneRACE study and from 1,200 or so subjects provided by 6 global collaborators. The material from the prospective study consisted of cDNA or gDNA derived from T cells, B-cell-depleted T cells, or PBMCs.

As to this clone: Its specific antigen is unknown. No quality values exist for individual bases; no much larger clone is one base distant.

The research as a whole found: Clinical and demographic metadata were provided uncurated, with the amount varying by source and participant.

Compared with germline, V lacks 2 bases and J lacks 5 bases; bases without a gene match: 9. The CDR3 measures 16 amino acids from cysteine to phenylalanine. This entry keeps only the CDR3 DNA: 48 bases, framed from base 1. Reading the germline V gene gives CDR1 KGHSH and CDR2 LQKENI. TCRbeta CDR3 regions were amplified from genomic DNA using the immunoSEQ Assay, a bias-controlled multiplex PCR. The source study handled its data this way. Within the assay, amplification of reference gene primers was used to estimate how many nucleated cells each sample contained. To quantify the absolute abundance of each unique TCRbeta CDR3 rearrangement, sequence reads were collapsed and filtered. For each sample, productive Simpson clonality was calculated as the square root of Simpson's diversity index across productive rearrangements. TCRdb provides this immuneACCESS table in a form limited to in-frame rearrangements. Some clones are lacking; in checked studies, under half of them reflect an unresolved V gene, and why the rest are absent is not known. Clone size and V and J calls were adopted from that table, with D and trimming inferred from the DNA. Across this sample there are about 32,000 clones, with approximately 95% seen only once. The ten largest account for over 0.7% of the sample.

Collaborating institutions collected whole blood in K2EDTA tubes following their own protocols. For TCRbeta analysis, collaborators shipped samples in one of three forms: frozen whole blood, isolated PBMCs, or DNA extracted from either of those sample types. The sequenced sample consisted of peripheral blood. The TCR was taken from a male donor with active COVID-19. This receptor chain uses TRBV18 and TRBJ2-5; 9 central bases correspond to TRBD2. The bases are TGTGCCAGCTCACCATCGCTAGCGGGGTCCCAGGAGACCCAGTACTTC. The translation is CASSPSLAGSQETQYF.